This T cell receptor beta chain was retrieved from a study of T cell responses to AZD1222 COVID-19 vaccine. The CDR3 runs to 15 residues. Germline V gene sequence: CDR1 SGHRS, CDR2 YFSETQ. Trimming removed 4 bases from V and 1 base from J, with 11 bases in between. Assay: immunoSEQ multiplex PCR; the TCRdb copy retains only in-frame clones and omits some. The repertoire has some 99,000 clones, more than 70% of them found once; the top ten carry approximately 15%. The rearrangement joins TRBV5-1 to TRBJ2-2; D unresolved. The sequence derives from an adult who received the AZD1222 COVID-19 vaccine. The input for sequencing was peripheral blood, taken 28 days after the second AZD1222 dose. In DNA form, the CDR3 reads TGCGCCAGCAGCCCCGACTCCGGGAACACCGGGGAGCTGTTTTTT. Its translation is CASSPDSGNTGELFF.